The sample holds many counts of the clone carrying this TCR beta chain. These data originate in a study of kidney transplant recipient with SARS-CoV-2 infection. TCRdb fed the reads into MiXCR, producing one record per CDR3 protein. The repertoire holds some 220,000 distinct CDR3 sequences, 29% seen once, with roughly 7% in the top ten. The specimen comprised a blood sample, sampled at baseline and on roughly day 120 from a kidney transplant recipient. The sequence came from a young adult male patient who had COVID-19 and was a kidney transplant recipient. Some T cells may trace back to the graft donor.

CDR3 bases: TGTGCCAGCATGAGGACACCGAACACTGAAGCTTTCTTT. It encodes CASMRTPNTEAFF. V usage is TRBV28 and J usage is TRBJ1-1; tentatively, D is TRBD1 (5 bases). CDR1 and CDR2 (germline): MDHEN, SYDVKM. V was cut by 7 bases and J by 1 base, with 10 bases left in between. This CDR3 contains 13 residues.